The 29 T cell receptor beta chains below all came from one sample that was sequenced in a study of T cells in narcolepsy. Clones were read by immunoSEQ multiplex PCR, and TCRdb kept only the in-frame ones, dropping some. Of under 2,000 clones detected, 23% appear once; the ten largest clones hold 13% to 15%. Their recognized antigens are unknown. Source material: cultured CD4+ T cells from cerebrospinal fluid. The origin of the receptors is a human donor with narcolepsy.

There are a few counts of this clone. The CDR3: CASSLDGGDDSPLHF. The CDR3 coding sequence is TGTGCCAGCAGCTTAGACGGGGGCGACGATTCACCCCTCCACTTT. The J gene is TRBJ1-6, the V gene TRBV7-9, with D possibly TRBD1 on 6 matching bases. In germline, CDR1 is SEHNR, CDR2 FQNEAQ (reference sequence). CDR3 length: 15 amino acids. V was shortened by 1 base and J by 8 bases, with 12 bases between the two germline ends.

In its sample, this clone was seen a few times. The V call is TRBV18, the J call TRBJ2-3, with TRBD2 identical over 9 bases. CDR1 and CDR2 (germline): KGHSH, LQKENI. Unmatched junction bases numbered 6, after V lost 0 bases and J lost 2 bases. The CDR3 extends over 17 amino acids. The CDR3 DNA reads TGTGCCAGCTCACCACCGAGGGCTAGCGGGAACACAGATACGCAGTATTTT. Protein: CASSPPRASGNTDTQYF.

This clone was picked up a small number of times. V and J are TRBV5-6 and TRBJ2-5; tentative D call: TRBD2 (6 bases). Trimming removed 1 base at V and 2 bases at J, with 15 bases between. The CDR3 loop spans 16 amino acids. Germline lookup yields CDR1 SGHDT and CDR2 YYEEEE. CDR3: CASSLFRTTYQETQYF. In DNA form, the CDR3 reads TGTGCCAGCAGCTTGTTCAGGACTACCTATCAAGAGACCCAGTACTTC. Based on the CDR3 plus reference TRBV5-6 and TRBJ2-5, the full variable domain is DAGVTQSPTHLIKTRGQQVTLRCSPKSGHDTVSWYQQALGQGPQFIFQYYEEEERQRGNFPDRFSGHQFPNYSSELNVNALLLGDSALYLCASSLFRTTYQETQYFGPGTRLLVL.

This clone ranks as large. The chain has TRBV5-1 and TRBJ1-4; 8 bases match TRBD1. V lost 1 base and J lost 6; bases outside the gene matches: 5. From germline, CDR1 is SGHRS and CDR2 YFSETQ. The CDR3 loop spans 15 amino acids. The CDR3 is CASSLLAGGDEKLFF. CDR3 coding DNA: TGCGCCAGCAGCTTGTTGGCAGGGGGCGATGAAAAACTGTTTTTT.

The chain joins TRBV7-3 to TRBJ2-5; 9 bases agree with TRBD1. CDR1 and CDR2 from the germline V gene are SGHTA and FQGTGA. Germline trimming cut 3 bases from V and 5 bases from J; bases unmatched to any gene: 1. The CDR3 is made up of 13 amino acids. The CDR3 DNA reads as TGTGCCAGCAGCTTTACAGGGGGCGAGACCCAGTACTTC. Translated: CASSFTGGETQYF.

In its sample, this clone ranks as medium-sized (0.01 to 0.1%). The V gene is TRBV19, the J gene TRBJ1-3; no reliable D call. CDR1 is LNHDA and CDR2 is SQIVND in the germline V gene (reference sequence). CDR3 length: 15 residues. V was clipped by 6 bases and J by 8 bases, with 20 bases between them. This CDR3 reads CASSPSDRAGDTIYF. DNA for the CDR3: TGTGCCAGTAGCCCAAGTGACCGGGCGGGTGACACCATATATTTT.

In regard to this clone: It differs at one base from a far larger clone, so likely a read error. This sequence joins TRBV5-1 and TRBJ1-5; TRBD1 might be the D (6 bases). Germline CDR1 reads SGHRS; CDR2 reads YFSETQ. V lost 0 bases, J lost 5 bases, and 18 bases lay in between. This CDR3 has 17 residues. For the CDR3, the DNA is TGCGCCAGCAGCTTGGCCCCATGGGGGGCCGCCGATCAGCCCCAGCATTTT. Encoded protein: CASSLAPWGAADQPQHF.

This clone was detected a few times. The DNA for the CDR3 is TGTGCCAGCAGCCCTCGTGGGGGTTTGGAAAAACTGTTTTTT. It encodes CASSPRGGLEKLFF. The chain couples TRBV7-3 to TRBJ1-4; maybe TRBD1 (5 bases). Germline values: CDR1 SGHTA, CDR2 FQGTGA. Trimming removed 5 bases from V and 8 bases from J, with 15 bases in between. This CDR3 comprises 14 residues.

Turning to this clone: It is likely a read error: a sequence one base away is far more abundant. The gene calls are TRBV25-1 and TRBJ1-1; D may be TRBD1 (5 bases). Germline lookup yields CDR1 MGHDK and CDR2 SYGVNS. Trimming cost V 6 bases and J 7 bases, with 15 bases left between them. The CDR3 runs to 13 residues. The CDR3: CASSLNRSIEAFF. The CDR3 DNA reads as TGTGCCAGCAGCCTTAACAGGTCCATTGAAGCTTTCTTT.

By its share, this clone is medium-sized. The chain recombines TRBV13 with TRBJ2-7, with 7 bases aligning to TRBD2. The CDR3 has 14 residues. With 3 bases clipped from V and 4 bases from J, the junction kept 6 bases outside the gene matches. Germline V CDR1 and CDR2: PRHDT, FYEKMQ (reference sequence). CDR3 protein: CASSFRDYSYEQYF. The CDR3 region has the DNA TGTGCCAGCAGCTTTCGGGACTACTCATACGAGCAGTACTTC.

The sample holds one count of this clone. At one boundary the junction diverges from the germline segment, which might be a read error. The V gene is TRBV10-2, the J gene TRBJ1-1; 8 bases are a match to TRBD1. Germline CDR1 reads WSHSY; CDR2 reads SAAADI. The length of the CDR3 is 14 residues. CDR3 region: CAIRTGTVGTEAFF. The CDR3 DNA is TGTGCCATCAGGACAGGGACAGTAGGCACTGAAGCTTTCTTT.

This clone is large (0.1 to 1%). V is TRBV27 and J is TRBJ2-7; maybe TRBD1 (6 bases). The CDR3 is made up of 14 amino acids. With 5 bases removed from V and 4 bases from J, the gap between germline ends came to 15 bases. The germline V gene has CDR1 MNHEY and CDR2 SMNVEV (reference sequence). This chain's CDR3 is CASSAQGPTYEQYF. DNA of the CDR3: TGTGCCAGCAGTGCACAGGGACCTACGTACGAGCAGTACTTC.

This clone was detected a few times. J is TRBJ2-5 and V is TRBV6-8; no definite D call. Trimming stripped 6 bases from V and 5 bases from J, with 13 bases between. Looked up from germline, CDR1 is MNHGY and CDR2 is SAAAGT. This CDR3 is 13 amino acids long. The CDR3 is CASSFSRSETQYF. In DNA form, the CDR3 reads TGTGCCAGCAGCTTCTCGAGGAGTGAGACCCAGTACTTC.

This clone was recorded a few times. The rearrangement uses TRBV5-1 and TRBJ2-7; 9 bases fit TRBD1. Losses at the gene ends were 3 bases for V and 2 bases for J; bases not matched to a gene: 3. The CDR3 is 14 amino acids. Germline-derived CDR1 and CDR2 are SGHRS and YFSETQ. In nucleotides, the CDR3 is TGCGCCAGCAGCTGGACAGGGGTTACCTACGAGCAGTACTTC. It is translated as CASSWTGVTYEQYF.

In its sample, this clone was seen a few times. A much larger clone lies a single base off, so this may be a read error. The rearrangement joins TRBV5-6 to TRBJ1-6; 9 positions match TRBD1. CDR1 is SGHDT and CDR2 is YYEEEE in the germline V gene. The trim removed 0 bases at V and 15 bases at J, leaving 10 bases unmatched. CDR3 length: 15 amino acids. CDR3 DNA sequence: TGTGCCAGCAGCTTGGGGGGACAGGGTGAGATCCTCCTCCACTTT. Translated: CASSLGGQGEILLHF.

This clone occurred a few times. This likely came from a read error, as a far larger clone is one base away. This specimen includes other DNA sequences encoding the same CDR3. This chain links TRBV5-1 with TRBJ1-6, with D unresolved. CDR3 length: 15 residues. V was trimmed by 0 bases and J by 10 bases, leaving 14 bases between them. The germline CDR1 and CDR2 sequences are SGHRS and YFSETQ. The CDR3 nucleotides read TGCGCCAGCAGCTTGGGTATAGGTAGCGGATCACCCCTCCACTTT. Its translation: CASSLGIGSGSPLHF.

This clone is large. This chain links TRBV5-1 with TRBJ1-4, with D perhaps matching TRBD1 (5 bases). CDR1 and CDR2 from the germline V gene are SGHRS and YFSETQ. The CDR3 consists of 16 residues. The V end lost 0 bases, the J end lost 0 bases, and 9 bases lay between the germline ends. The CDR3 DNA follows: TGCGCCAGCAGCTTGGCTGGGGACCCAACTAATGAAAAACTGTTTTTT. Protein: CASSLAGDPTNEKLFF.

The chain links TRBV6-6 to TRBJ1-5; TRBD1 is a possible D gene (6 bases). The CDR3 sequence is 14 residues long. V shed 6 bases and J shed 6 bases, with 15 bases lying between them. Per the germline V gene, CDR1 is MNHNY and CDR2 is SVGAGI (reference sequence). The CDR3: CASRFTGTVQPQHF. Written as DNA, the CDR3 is TGTGCCAGCAGGTTCACAGGGACGGTTCAGCCCCAGCATTTT.

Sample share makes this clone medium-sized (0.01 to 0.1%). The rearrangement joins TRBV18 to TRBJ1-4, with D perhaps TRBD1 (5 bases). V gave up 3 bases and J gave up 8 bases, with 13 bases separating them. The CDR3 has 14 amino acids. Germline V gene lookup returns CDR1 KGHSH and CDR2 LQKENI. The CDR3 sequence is CASSPGPKMEKLFF. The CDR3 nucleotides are TGTGCCAGCTCACCGGGACCGAAGATGGAAAAACTGTTTTTT.

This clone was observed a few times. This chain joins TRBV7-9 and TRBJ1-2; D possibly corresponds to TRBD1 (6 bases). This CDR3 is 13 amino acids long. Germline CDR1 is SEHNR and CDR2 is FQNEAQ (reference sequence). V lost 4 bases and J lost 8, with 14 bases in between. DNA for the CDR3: TGTGCCAGCAGCTCCCCTGCGGGGGGCGGCTACACCTTC. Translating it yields CASSSPAGGGYTF.

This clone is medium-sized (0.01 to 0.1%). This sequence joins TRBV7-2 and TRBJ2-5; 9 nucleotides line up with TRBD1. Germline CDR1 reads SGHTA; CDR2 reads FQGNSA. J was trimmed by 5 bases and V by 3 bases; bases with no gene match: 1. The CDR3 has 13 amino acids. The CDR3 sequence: CASSFTGGETQYF. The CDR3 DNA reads TGTGCCAGCAGCTTTACAGGGGGCGAGACCCAGTACTTC.

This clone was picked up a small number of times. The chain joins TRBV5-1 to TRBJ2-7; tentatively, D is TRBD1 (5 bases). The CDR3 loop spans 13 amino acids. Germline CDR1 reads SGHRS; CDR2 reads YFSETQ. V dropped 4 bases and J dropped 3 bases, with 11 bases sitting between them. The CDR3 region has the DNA TGCGCCAGCAGCCAATCCCAGGGCTACGAGCAGTACTTC. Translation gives CASSQSQGYEQYF.

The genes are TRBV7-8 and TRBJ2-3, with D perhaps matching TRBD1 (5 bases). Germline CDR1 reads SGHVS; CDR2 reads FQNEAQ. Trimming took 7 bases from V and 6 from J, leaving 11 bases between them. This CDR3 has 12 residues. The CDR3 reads CASTLGRDTQYF. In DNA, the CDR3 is TGTGCCAGCACCCTGGGGCGGGATACGCAGTATTTT.

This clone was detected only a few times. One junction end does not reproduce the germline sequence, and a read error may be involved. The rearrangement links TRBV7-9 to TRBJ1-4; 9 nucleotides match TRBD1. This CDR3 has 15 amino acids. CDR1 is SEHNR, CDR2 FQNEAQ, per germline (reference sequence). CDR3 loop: CASSQGYGTGMALIF. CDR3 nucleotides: TGTGCCAGCAGCCAAGGATACGGGACAGGGATGGCCTTAATCTTT.

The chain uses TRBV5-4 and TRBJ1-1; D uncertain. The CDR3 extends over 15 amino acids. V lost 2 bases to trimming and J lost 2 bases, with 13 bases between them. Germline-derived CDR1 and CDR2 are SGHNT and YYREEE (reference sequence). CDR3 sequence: CASSLAGVGNTEAFF. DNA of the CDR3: TGTGCCAGCAGCTTAGCCGGGGTCGGAAACACTGAAGCTTTCTTT.

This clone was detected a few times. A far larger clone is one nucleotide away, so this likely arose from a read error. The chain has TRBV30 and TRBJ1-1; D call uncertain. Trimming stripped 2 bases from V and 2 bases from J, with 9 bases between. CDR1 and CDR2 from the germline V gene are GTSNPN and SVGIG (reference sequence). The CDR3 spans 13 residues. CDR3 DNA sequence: TGTGCCTGGAGTATGGGATTTAACACTGAAGCTTTCTTT. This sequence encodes CAWSMGFNTEAFF.

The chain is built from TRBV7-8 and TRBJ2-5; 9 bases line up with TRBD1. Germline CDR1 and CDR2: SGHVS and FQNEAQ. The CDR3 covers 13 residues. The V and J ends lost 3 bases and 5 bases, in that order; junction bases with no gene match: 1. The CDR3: CASSFTGGETQYF. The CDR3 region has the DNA TGTGCCAGCAGCTTTACAGGGGGCGAGACCCAGTACTTC.

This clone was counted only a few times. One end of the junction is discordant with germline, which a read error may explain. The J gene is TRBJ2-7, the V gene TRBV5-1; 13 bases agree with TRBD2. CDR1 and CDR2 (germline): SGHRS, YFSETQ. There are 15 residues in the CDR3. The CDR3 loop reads CASSRTSGGTYEQYF. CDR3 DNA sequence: TGTGCCAGCAGCCGGACTAGCGGGGGAACCTACGAGCAGTACTTC. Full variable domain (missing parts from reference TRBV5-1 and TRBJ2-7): KAGVTQTPRYLIKTRGQQVTLSCSPISGHRSVSWYQQTPGQGLQFLFEYFSETQRNKGNFPGRFSGRQFSNSRSEMNVSTLELGDSALYLCASSRTSGGTYEQYFGPGTRLTVT.

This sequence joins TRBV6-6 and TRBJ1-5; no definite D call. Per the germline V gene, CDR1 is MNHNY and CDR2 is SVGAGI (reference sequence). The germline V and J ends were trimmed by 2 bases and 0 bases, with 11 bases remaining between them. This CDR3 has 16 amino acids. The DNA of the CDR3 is TGTGCCAGCAGTTACAAGGCAGACTATAGCAATCAGCCCCAGCATTTT. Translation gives CASSYKADYSNQPQHF.